The 16 T cell receptor beta chains given below trace back to one sample, sequenced in a study of blood T cells in healthy people across ages. With a J-beta primer mix and a sample-barcoded 5' primer, a second PCR ran about 6 to 11 cycles. TCRdb itself ran the 5' RACE reads through MiXCR, one entry per CDR3 protein. The sample comprises about 670,000 distinct CDR3 sequences, 40% to 45% of which are singletons, and 30% rests with the top ten. Sequenced material: blood. The receptors derive from an elderly man in good health.

This clonotype occurred once. One end of the junction varies from germline; a read error may be responsible. This chain uses TRBV12-3 or TRBV12-4 with TRBJ1-6; D is undetermined. The CDR3 totals 12 residues. This CDR3 is CASTRFSSPPHF. Here the CDR3 DNA reads TGTGCCAGCACAAGGTTTAGCTCACCCCCCCACTTT.

Points on this clonotype: This could be a read error, since a much larger clone is one nucleotide away. This chain joins TRBV27 and TRBJ2-3; D remains unclear. This CDR3 is 11 amino acids long. V lost 6 bases to trimming and J lost 5 bases, with 6 bases between them. CDR1 MNHEY and CDR2 SMNVEV come from the germline V gene (reference sequence). The CDR3 region has the DNA TGTGCCAGCAGATTACTAGATACGCAGTATTTT. Protein: CASRLLDTQYF.

V is TRBV7-2 and J is TRBJ2-6; maybe TRBD1 (6 bases). Germline lookup yields CDR1 SGHTA and CDR2 FQGNSA. Trimming pared 3 bases from V and 6 bases from J, leaving 18 bases between. The CDR3 is 17 residues long. CDR3 nucleotide sequence: TGTGCCAGCAGCTTCGCAGGGGCCCCAACTGAGGCCAACGTCCTGACTTTC. Its translation: CASSFAGAPTEANVLTF.

A remark on this clonotype: At one boundary the junction diverges from the germline segment, which might be a read error. The chain couples TRBV6-5 to TRBJ2-3, with 7 bases that match TRBD1. The germline CDR1 and CDR2 sequences are MNHEY and SVGAGI. The CDR3 spans 15 residues. The CDR3 protein is CAGSYRQGVTDTQYF. The CDR3 DNA reads as TGTGCCGGCAGTTACCGGCAGGGGGTAACAGATACGCAGTATTTT.

CDR3 nucleotide sequence: TGTGCCAGCAGCTACGGGGACAGGGCGGAGACCCAGTACTTC. Translation: CASSYGDRAETQYF. The chain couples TRBV7-2 to TRBJ2-5, with 9 positions matching TRBD1. Germline V gene sequence: CDR1 SGHTA, CDR2 FQGNSA. The length of the CDR3 is 14 residues. Trimming cost V 4 bases and J 5 bases; bases outside gene matches: 5.

The chain links TRBV6-2 or TRBV6-3 to TRBJ1-5, with unresolved D. The CDR3 consists of 12 residues. In germline, CDR1 is MNHEY, CDR2 SVGEGT. V was clipped by 6 bases and J by 5 bases, with 8 bases between them. The CDR3 sequence: CASSGDYQPQHF. As DNA, the CDR3 is TGTGCCAGCAGCGGGGATTATCAGCCCCAGCATTTT.

In this sample, this clonotype turned up a few times. The V call is TRBV5-1, the J call TRBJ2-3; 12 bases fit TRBD2. V trimming: 5 bases; J trimming: 2 bases; junction bases outside the gene matches: 9. The CDR3 runs to 17 residues. Germline V lookup: CDR1 SGHRS, CDR2 YFSETQ. This CDR3 reads CASRHGLAGRITDTQYF. Here the CDR3 DNA reads TGCGCCAGCAGACATGGACTAGCGGGGCGTATCACAGATACGCAGTATTTT.

The V gene is TRBV20-1, the J gene TRBJ2-7; tentatively, D is TRBD1 (6 bases). CDR1 DFQATT and CDR2 SNEGSKA come from the germline V gene (reference sequence). Trimming left V 6 bases short and J 3 bases short, with 12 bases between. This CDR3 contains 12 residues. CDR3 nucleotides: TGCAGTGCCGGGACAAGAGGCTACGAGCAGTACTTC. This encodes CSAGTRGYEQYF.

In this sample, this clonotype turned up a few times. This chain joins TRBV27 and TRBJ2-3, with 7 bases matching TRBD2. The CDR3 loop spans 15 amino acids. Unmatched junction bases numbered 9, after V lost 5 bases and J lost 4 bases. Germline CDR1 MNHEY, CDR2 SMNVEV (reference sequence). The CDR3: CASSPTGGRADTQYF. CDR3 nucleotides: TGTGCCAGCAGTCCCACCGGGGGGAGGGCAGATACGCAGTATTTT.

The chain employs TRBV6-2 or TRBV6-3 and TRBJ1-5; D is uncertain. This CDR3 contains 15 residues. V was cut by 1 base and J by 3 bases, with 10 bases left in between. Germline CDR1 MNHEY, CDR2 SVGEGT. CDR3: CASSYFRGDNQPQHF. The CDR3 region has the DNA TGTGCCAGCAGTTACTTCCGTGGGGACAATCAGCCCCAGCATTTT.

The rearrangement uses TRBV7-2 and TRBJ1-5; possibly TRBD1 for D (6 bases). CDR1 is SGHTA and CDR2 is FQGNSA in the germline V gene. The CDR3 has 16 residues. Trimming took off 5 bases at V and 1 base at J, with 15 bases between the two ends. In DNA, the CDR3 is TGTGCCAGCAGCAGAGGGGGGAGCCGAAGCAATCAGCCCCAGCATTTT. Encoded protein: CASSRGGSRSNQPQHF.

This chain uses TRBV20-1 with TRBJ1-1; tentative D call: TRBD1 (5 bases). This CDR3 is 14 amino acids long. V lost 5 bases to trimming and J lost 3 bases, with 16 bases between them. CDR1 is DFQATT, CDR2 SNEGSKA, per germline (reference sequence). The CDR3 DNA sequence: TGCAGTGCTTCCCGGGACGGTGGGGACACTGAAGCTTTCTTT. It yields the protein CSASRDGGDTEAFF.

This clonotype has just a few counts. This chain connects TRBV3-1 to TRBJ2-5; 13 bases map to TRBD2. Germline loops: CDR1 LGHDT, CDR2 YNNKEL (reference sequence). Germline trimming cut 0 bases from V and 1 base from J; bases unmatched to any gene: 14. This CDR3 contains 21 residues. CDR3 region: CASSQDRWTSGGLTIQETQYF. Here the CDR3 DNA reads TGTGCCAGCAGCCAAGATCGATGGACTAGCGGGGGATTAACGATCCAAGAGACCCAGTACTTC.

This clonotype was detected only a few times. The rearrangement uses TRBV25-1 and TRBJ1-2, with a tentative D call TRBD1 (5 bases). V was pared by 3 bases and J by 5 bases, with 19 bases between. The CDR3 extends over 16 amino acids. Germline V gives CDR1 MGHDK, CDR2 SYGVNS. Here the CDR3 reads CASSEAGVKGGYGYTF. The CDR3, as DNA: TGTGCCAGCAGTGAGGCGGGGGTGAAGGGTGGTTATGGCTACACCTTC.

The CDR3 region has the DNA TGTGCCAGCAGTGAACTAGTAGCGGGCAATGAGCAGTTCTTC. Translating gives CASSELVAGNEQFF. The chain carries TRBV6-2 or TRBV6-3 and TRBJ2-1; 7 nucleotides line up with TRBD2. Germline CDR1 and CDR2: MNHEY and SVGEGT. Trimming at V came to 5 bases and at J to 6 bases, leaving 7 bases not matched to a gene. The CDR3 extends over 14 amino acids.

This clonotype was found many times. This chain links TRBV20-1 with TRBJ2-7; 7 bases are shared with TRBD2. V lost 6 bases, J lost 2 bases, and 13 bases stayed unmatched. Per germline, CDR1 DFQATT and CDR2 SNEGSKA (reference sequence). This CDR3 is built from 15 residues. CDR3 DNA sequence: TGCAGTGCCACGTTAGCGGCGGGGGACCCCTACGAGCAGTACTTC. It encodes CSATLAAGDPYEQYF.